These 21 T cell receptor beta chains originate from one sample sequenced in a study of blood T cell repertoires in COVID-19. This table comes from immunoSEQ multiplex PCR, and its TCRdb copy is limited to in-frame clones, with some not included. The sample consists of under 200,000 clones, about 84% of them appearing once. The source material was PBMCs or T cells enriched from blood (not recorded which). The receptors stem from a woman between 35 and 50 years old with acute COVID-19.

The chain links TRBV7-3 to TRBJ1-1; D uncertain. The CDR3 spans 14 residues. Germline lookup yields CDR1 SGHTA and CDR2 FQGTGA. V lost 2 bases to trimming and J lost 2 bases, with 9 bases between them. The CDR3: CASSLGADNTEAFF. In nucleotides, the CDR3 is TGTGCCAGCAGCTTAGGAGCGGACAACACTGAAGCTTTCTTT.

CDR3 in DNA: TGTGCCAGCAGCCCGACTAGCAGGGCAGATACGCAGTATTTT. Encoded protein: CASSPTSRADTQYF. The gene calls are TRBV14 and TRBJ2-3; TRBD2 aligns across 7 bases. The CDR3 contains 14 residues. V gave up 4 bases and J gave up 4 bases; unmatched junction bases: 5. Germline CDR1 reads SGHDN; CDR2 reads FVKESK.

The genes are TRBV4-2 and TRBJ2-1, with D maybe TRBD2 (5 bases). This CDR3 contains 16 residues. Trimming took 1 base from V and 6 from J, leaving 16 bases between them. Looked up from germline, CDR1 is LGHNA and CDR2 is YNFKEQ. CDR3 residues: CASSQAPPSGGNEQFF. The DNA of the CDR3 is TGTGCCAGCAGCCAAGCCCCTCCTAGTGGAGGCAATGAGCAGTTCTTC.

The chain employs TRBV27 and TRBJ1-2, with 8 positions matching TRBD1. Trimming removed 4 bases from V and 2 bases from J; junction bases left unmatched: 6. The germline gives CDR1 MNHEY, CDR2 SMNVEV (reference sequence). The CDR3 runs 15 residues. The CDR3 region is CASSWGTGRNYGYTF. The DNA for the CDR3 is TGTGCCAGCAGTTGGGGGACAGGCAGGAACTATGGCTACACCTTC.

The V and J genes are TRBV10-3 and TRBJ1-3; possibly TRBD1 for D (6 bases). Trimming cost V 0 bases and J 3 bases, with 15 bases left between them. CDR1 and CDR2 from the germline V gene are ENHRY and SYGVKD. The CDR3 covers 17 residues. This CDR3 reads CAISESRPGANGNTIYF. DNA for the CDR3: TGTGCCATCAGTGAGTCGAGGCCAGGGGCGAATGGAAACACCATATATTTT.

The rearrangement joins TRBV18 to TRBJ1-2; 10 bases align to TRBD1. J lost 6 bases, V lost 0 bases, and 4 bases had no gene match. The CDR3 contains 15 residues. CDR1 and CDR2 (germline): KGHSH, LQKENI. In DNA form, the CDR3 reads TGTGCCAGCTCACCACCGGACAGGGGGATAGATGGCTACACCTTC. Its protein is CASSPPDRGIDGYTF.

CDR3 sequence (DNA): TGTGCCTGGAGTGTAGGCACAGGGGGGACTGGAAACACCATATATTTT. It codes for CAWSVGTGGTGNTIYF. J is TRBJ1-3 and V is TRBV30; 8 bases align to TRBD1. Germline-derived CDR1 and CDR2 are GTSNPN and SVGIG (reference sequence). The CDR3 spans 16 residues. J was trimmed by 2 bases and V by 0 bases; bases with no gene match: 6.

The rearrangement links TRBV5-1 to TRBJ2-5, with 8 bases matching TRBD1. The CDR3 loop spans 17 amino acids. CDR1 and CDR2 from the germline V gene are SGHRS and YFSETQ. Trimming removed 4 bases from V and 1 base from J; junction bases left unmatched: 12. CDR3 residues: CASSHPDRASLQETQYF. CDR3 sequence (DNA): TGCGCCAGCAGCCACCCGGACAGGGCGTCTCTCCAAGAGACCCAGTACTTC.

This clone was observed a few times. The chain's CDR3 is CASSFSGTDNSPLHF. CDR3 nucleotide sequence: TGTGCCAGCAGCTTCTCCGGGACAGATAATTCACCCCTCCACTTT. The chain links TRBV11-3 to TRBJ1-6; 7 bases agree with TRBD1. CDR1 is SGHNT and CDR2 is YENEEA in the germline V gene. V shed 3 bases and J 5 bases; nucleotides not matched to a gene: 4. This CDR3 is built from 15 residues.

The CDR3 spells CASRPGTGASDTQYF. In nucleotides, the CDR3 is TGTGCCAGCAGGCCCGGGACAGGGGCTTCAGATACGCAGTATTTT. The chain couples TRBV6-5 to TRBJ2-3; 10 nucleotides match TRBD1. CDR3 length: 15 residues. The trim removed 6 bases at V and 4 bases at J, leaving 7 bases unmatched. Germline values: CDR1 MNHEY, CDR2 SVGAGI.

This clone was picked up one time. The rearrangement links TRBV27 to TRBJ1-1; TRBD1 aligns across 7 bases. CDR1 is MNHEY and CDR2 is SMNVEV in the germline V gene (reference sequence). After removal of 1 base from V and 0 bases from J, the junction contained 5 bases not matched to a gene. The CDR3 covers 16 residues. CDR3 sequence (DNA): TGTGCCAGCAGTTTATTTTGGACAGGACTGAACACTGAAGCTTTCTTT. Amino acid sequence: CASSLFWTGLNTEAFF.

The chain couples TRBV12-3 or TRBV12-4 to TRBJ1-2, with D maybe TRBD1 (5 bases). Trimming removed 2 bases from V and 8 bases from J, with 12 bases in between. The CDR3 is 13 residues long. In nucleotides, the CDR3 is TGTGCCAGCAGTTTATATCACGGGGGAGGCTACACCTTC. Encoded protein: CASSLYHGGGYTF.

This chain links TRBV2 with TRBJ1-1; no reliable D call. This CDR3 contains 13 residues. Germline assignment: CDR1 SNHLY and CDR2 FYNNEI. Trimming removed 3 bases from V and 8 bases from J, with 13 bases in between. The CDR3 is CASSDIRRGEAFF. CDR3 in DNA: TGTGCCAGCAGTGACATTCGACGGGGAGAAGCTTTCTTT.

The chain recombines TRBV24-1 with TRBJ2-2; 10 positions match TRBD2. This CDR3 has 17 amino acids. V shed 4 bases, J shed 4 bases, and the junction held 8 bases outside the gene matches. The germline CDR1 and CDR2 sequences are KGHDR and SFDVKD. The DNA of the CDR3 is TGTGCCACCAGTGACCCTCCTAGCGGGAGTGGCACCGGGGAGCTGTTTTTT. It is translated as CATSDPPSGSGTGELFF.

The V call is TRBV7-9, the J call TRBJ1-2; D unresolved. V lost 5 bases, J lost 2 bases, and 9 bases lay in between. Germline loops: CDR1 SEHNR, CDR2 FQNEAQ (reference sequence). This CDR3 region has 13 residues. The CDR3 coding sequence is TGTGCCAGCAGCCCTAAAGAAAACTATGGCTACACCTTC. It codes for CASSPKENYGYTF.

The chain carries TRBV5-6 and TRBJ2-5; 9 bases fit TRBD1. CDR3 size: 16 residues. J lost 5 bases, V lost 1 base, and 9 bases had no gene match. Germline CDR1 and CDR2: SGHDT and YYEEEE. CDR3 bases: TGTGCCAGCAGCTTGCGGGCTGGGACAGGGCAGGAGACCCAGTACTTC. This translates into CASSLRAGTGQETQYF.

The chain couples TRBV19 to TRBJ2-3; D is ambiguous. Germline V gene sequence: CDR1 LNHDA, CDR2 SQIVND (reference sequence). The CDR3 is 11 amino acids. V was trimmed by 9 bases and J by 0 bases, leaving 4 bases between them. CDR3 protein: CASRSTDTQYF. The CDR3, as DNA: TGTGCCAGCCGGAGCACAGATACGCAGTATTTT.

The DNA for the CDR3 is TGTGCCACCAGTCAGGGACAGGGGAACATTCAGTACTTC. This translates into CATSQGQGNIQYF. This chain uses TRBV15 with TRBJ2-4; 10 bases fit TRBD1. This CDR3 region has 13 residues. Germline trimming cut 6 bases from V and 7 bases from J; bases unmatched to any gene: 3. Germline V gene data show CDR1 as LNHNV and CDR2 as YYDKDF (reference sequence). Using reference TRBV15 and TRBJ2-4 for the parts outside the CDR3, the full variable domain is DAMVIQNPRYQVTQFGKPVTLSCSQTLNHNVMYWYQQKSSQAPKLLFHYYDKDFNNEADTPDNFQSRRPNTSFCFLDIRSPGLGDTAMYLCATSQGQGNIQYFGAGTRLSVL.

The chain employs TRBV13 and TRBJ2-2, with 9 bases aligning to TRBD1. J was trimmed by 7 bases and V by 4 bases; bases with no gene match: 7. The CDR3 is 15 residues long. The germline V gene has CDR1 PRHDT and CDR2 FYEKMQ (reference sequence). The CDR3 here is CASSSGQGRIGELFF. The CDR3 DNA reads TGTGCCAGCAGCTCGGGACAGGGTCGGATCGGGGAGCTGTTTTTT.

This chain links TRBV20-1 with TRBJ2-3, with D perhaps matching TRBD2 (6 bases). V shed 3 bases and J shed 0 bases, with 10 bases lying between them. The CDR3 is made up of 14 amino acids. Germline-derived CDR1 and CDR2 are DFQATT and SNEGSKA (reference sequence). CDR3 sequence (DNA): TGCAGTGCTAGTTTAGCGGCTAGCACAGATACGCAGTATTTT. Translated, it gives CSASLAASTDTQYF.

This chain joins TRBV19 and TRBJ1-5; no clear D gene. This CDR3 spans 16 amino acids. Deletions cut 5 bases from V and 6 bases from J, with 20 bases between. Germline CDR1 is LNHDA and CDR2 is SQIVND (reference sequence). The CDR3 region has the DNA TGTGCCAGTAGTCCGCCCCGAGCAGGTTTTTTTCAGCCCCAGCATTTT. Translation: CASSPPRAGFFQPQHF.